The 14 T cell receptor beta chains reported below all come from one sample, sequenced in a study of blood T cell repertoires in COVID-19. Profiled with immunoSEQ multiplex PCR; TCRdb holds only in-frame clones, not every one. Here the sample spans under 250,000 clones, roughly 85% being singletons. Sample: peripheral blood. The receptors derive from a man in his fifties with COVID-19, enrolled during active disease.

The rearrangement joins TRBV9 to TRBJ1-3, with 8 positions matching TRBD1. The V gene end was trimmed by 0 bases and the J gene end by 7 bases; junction bases not matched to a gene: 3. This CDR3 comprises 14 residues. Germline V lookup: CDR1 SGDLS, CDR2 YYNGEE. CDR3 nucleotide sequence: TGTGCCAGCAGCGTAGACAGGGGGACGAACACCATATATTTT. It yields the protein CASSVDRGTNTIYF.

For the CDR3, the DNA is TGTGCCAGCAGTTTAGACGGGGGGAACTCACCCCTCCACTTT. It translates to CASSLDGGNSPLHF. V gene TRBV27 combines with J gene TRBJ1-6, with D possibly being TRBD1 (5 bases). CDR3 length: 14 residues. Germline V gene sequence: CDR1 MNHEY, CDR2 SMNVEV (reference sequence). V lost 2 bases and J lost 10, with 12 bases in between.

This clone was recorded once. This rearrangement joins TRBV29-1 to TRBJ2-5, with D tentatively TRBD2 (6 bases). The germline V gene encodes CDR1 SQVTM and CDR2 ANQGSEA. The CDR3 consists of 13 residues. V gave up 4 bases and J gave up 7 bases, with 16 bases separating them. The CDR3 loop reads CSVGDFSGGTQYF. The CDR3 region has the DNA TGCAGCGTTGGGGACTTCTCCGGGGGGACCCAGTACTTC.

This chain links TRBV11-3 with TRBJ2-1; a possible D gene is TRBD1 (5 bases). Trimming cost V 2 bases and J 1 base, with 9 bases left between them. Germline V gene data show CDR1 as SGHNT and CDR2 as YENEEA. CDR3 size: 15 residues. CDR3 loop: CASSLSAGSYNEQFF. For the CDR3, the DNA is TGTGCCAGCAGCTTATCGGCAGGGTCCTACAATGAGCAGTTCTTC.

The chain carries TRBV5-4 and TRBJ2-1; no clear D. In germline, CDR1 is SGHNT, CDR2 YYREEE (reference sequence). V lost 0 bases, J lost 1 base, and 5 bases lay in between. CDR3 length: 14 residues. The CDR3 DNA reads as TGTGCCAGCAGCTTGGCCAGTTCCTACAATGAGCAGTTCTTC. As protein: CASSLASSYNEQFF.

The chain combines TRBV10-1 with TRBJ2-1; D is uncertain. Germline assignment: CDR1 WNHNN and CDR2 SYGVQD (reference sequence). Between the trimmed V and J ends, which lost 0 bases and 1 base, there was a span of 10 bases. This CDR3 is built from 16 residues. For the CDR3, the DNA is TGCGCCAGCAGTGAGTCGACGGAGATTTCCTACAATGAGCAGTTCTTC. Protein: CASSESTEISYNEQFF.

The chain carries TRBV30 and TRBJ2-7, with 8 nucleotides matching TRBD1. Germline assignment: CDR1 GTSNPN and CDR2 SVGIG (reference sequence). After removal of 6 bases from V and 0 bases from J, the junction contained 10 bases not matched to a gene. CDR3 length: 15 amino acids. CDR3 region: CACGNRQGSSYEQYF. In DNA form, the CDR3 reads TGTGCCTGCGGGAATCGACAGGGGAGCTCCTACGAGCAGTACTTC. The whole variable domain, filled in from reference TRBV30 and TRBJ2-7, reads SQTIHQWPATLVQPVGSPLSLECTVEGTSNPNLYWYRQAAGRGLQLLFYSVGIGQISSEVPQNLSASRPQDRQFILSSKKLLLSDSGFYLCACGNRQGSSYEQYFGPGTRLTVT.

The rearrangement joins TRBV18 to TRBJ2-7, with 8 bases fitting TRBD1. There are 15 residues in the CDR3. Germline V gene lookup returns CDR1 KGHSH and CDR2 LQKENI. Germline trimming cut 6 bases from V and 7 bases from J; bases unmatched to any gene: 14. In DNA, the CDR3 is TGTGCCAGCTCGACAGGAATTGGACAGGGTGAGGAGCAGTACTTC. The encoded protein is CASSTGIGQGEEQYF. Looking up the rest from reference TRBV18 and TRBJ2-7 gives the full variable domain: NAGVMQNPRHLVRRRGQEARLRCSPMKGHSHVYWYRQLPEEGLKFMVYLQKENIIDESGMPKERFSAEFPKEGPSILRIQQVVRGDSAAYFCASSTGIGQGEEQYFGPGTRLTVT.

This clone was seen a single time. The chain recombines TRBV11-2 with TRBJ2-1, with 7 positions matching TRBD1. The CDR3 runs 14 residues. V gave up 5 bases and J gave up 6 bases; unmatched junction bases: 7. Germline CDR1 is SGHAT and CDR2 is FQNNGV. CDR3 coding DNA: TGTGCCAGCAGCCAGACAGGGAATGGCAATGAGCAGTTCTTC. Protein: CASSQTGNGNEQFF.

The chain is built from TRBV18 and TRBJ2-7; 7 positions agree with TRBD1. The CDR3 spans 15 residues. Germline loops: CDR1 KGHSH, CDR2 LQKENI. V shed 3 bases and J 2 bases; nucleotides not matched to a gene: 7. This chain's CDR3 is CASSPGRTGPYEQYF. CDR3 in DNA: TGTGCCAGCTCACCGGGTCGGACAGGACCCTACGAGCAGTACTTC.

The J gene is TRBJ2-4, the V gene TRBV9; 8 bases are shared with TRBD2. CDR3 length: 13 residues. Germline values: CDR1 SGDLS, CDR2 YYNGEE. V shed 2 bases and J 6 bases; nucleotides not matched to a gene: 1. This CDR3 is CASSVTSGNIQYF. In DNA form, the CDR3 reads TGTGCCAGCAGCGTTACTAGCGGAAACATTCAGTACTTC.

In this sample, this clone turned up a few times. The V and J genes are TRBV7-9 and TRBJ1-4; possibly TRBD1 for D (5 bases). CDR1 and CDR2 (germline): SEHNR, FQNEAQ (reference sequence). This CDR3 has 14 amino acids. V lost 5 bases, J lost 0 bases, and 7 bases lay in between. CDR3 bases: TGTGCCAGCAGCGACAGTGCAACTAATGAAAAACTGTTTTTT. Amino acid sequence: CASSDSATNEKLFF.

The chain combines TRBV5-4 with TRBJ2-5, with TRBD2 as a possible D gene (6 bases). CDR1 is SGHNT, CDR2 YYREEE, per germline (reference sequence). The CDR3 runs to 14 residues. The V and J ends lost 4 bases and 4 bases respectively, with 14 bases between them. The DNA for the CDR3 is TGTGCCAGCAGCCCGACTAGTTCAGTAGAGACCCAGTACTTC. It yields the protein CASSPTSSVETQYF.

CDR3 sequence (DNA): TGTGCCAGCAGGGTACTAGCGGGGGTCCAGGGAGAGCAGTACTTC. This translates into CASRVLAGVQGEQYF. The chain couples TRBV6-1 to TRBJ2-7, with 11 bases aligning to TRBD2. The CDR3 spans 15 residues. Germline CDR1 MNHNS, CDR2 SASEGT. The ends lost 6 bases at V and 7 bases at J; junction bases unmatched: 11.